Listed here is a single T cell receptor beta chain. This sample is drawn from a study of blood T cell repertoires in COVID-19. Study at large: Researchers got acute and convalescent COVID-19 samples from the United States, Italy and Spain.

The repertoire was sequenced with immunoSEQ multiplex PCR; TCRdb's copy has only in-frame clones and lacks some. The sample lists hundreds of thousands of clones; more than 75% were seen once. The CDR3 consists of 14 residues. V lost 5 bases to trimming and J lost 4 bases; unmatched junction nucleotides: 5. Germline assignment: CDR1 SGHTA and CDR2 FQGNSA. The sequence derives from a woman aged 40 to 50 who had recovered from COVID-19. The sequenced sample consisted of peripheral blood. The chain recombines TRBV7-2 with TRBJ2-3; 8 nucleotides align to TRBD1. CDR3 residues: CASSRTGGADTQYF. CDR3 in DNA: TGTGCCAGCAGCCGTACAGGGGGTGCAGATACGCAGTATTTT.